The 5 T cell receptor beta chains presented below share a single source sample, sequenced in a study of regulatory T cells in long-lasting Graves disease. Arm-PCR with iRepertoire HTBI primers amplified the CDR3 regions for these TCR beta libraries. TCRdb independently ran MiXCR on the multiplex PCR reads; one entry per CDR3 protein. The profile covers approximately 400,000 distinct CDR3 sequences, with roughly 20% appearing a single time and less than 30% taken by the ten largest. Time point given: persistent/refractory GD, antithyroid drugs over 5 years with positive TRAb. The TCR library used RNA extracted from PBMCs. The source was peripheral blood mononuclear cells (PBMCs), collected when the disease was refractory, from a patient treated with antithyroid drugs. These TCRs come from a woman aged 40 to 50 with Graves disease.

The V and J genes are TRBV5-1 and TRBJ1-6; D not certain. CDR1 and CDR2 from the germline V gene are SGHRS and YFSETQ. Trimming left V 4 bases short and J 5 bases short, with 10 bases between. CDR3 length: 14 residues. The CDR3 sequence: CASSLPDHNSPLHF. CDR3 coding DNA: TGCGCCAGCAGCCTCCCGGACCATAATTCACCCCTCCACTTT. The complete variable domain, with remaining parts taken from reference TRBV5-1 and TRBJ1-6, reads KAGVTQTPRYLIKTRGQQVTLSCSPISGHRSVSWYQQTPGQGLQFLFEYFSETQRNKGNFPGRFSGRQFSNSRSEMNVSTLELGDSALYLCASSLPDHNSPLHFGNGTRLTVT.

This clonotype was seen at least ten times. The gene calls are TRBV28 and TRBJ2-5; D remains unclear. The CDR3 is 14 residues long. CDR1 is MDHEN and CDR2 is SYDVKM in the germline V gene. Trimming removed 3 bases from V and 2 bases from J, with 10 bases in between. The DNA of the CDR3 is TGTGCCAGCAGTTTGAGTCGCGCGCAAGAGACCCAGTACTTC. Translation: CASSLSRAQETQYF.

The chain combines TRBV11-3 with TRBJ2-1, with 13 bases identical to TRBD2. The CDR3 is made up of 17 amino acids. The V and J ends lost 0 bases and 8 bases, in that order; junction bases with no gene match: 7. Germline lookup yields CDR1 SGHNT and CDR2 YENEEA. CDR3 in DNA: TGTGCCAGCAGCTTAGACCAACTAGCGGGAGGGTGGTATGAGCAGTTCTTC. Its translation is CASSLDQLAGGWYEQFF.

The chain has TRBV7-8 and TRBJ2-7, with no clear D. This CDR3 comprises 13 residues. The V and J ends lost 2 bases and 3 bases respectively, with 8 bases between them. CDR1 and CDR2 (germline): SGHVS, FQNEAQ. CDR3: CASSLSIFYEQYF. The CDR3 DNA reads as TGTGCCAGCAGCTTAAGTATTTTCTACGAGCAGTACTTC.

A word on this clonotype: At one end, the junction sequence differs from germline, possibly due to a read error. The chain uses TRBV13 and TRBJ2-2, with D possibly TRBD2 on 6 matching bases. Germline V CDR1 and CDR2: PRHDT, FYEKMQ (reference sequence). This CDR3 has 14 amino acids. The CDR3 nucleotides are TGTGCCAGCAGCGAGGGACTCAACACCGGGGGGCTGTTTTTT. Its protein is CASSEGLNTGGLFF.